These T cell receptor beta chains were read from a single sample in a study of blood T cell repertoires in COVID-19. Profiling relied on immunoSEQ multiplex PCR, and the TCRdb table lists in-frame clones only, not all of them. The table lists about 120,000 clones, around 79% of them singletons. Source material: peripheral blood. The receptors shown here come from an elderly woman with active or convalescent COVID-19. Both conserved end residues are part of each CDR3. D genes are given only for firm matches. Size is stated for part of the rows, as once, few or many counts, or as a class when the clone is expanded.

abundance	v_gene	j_gene	d_gene	CDR3nt	CDR3aa
.	TRBV11-2	TRBJ1-5	.	TGTGCCAGCAGCTTAAGCCCAGGGGAAACGCTCCAGCATTTT	CASSLSPGETLQHF
few	TRBV28	TRBJ1-4	.	TGTGCCAGCACCGATGGGGGCATGTATGAAAAACTGTTTTTT	CASTDGGMYEKLFF
.	TRBV5-6	TRBJ2-7	.	TGTGCCAGCAGCCGGGGGGACACTACCTACGAGCAGTACTTC	CASSRGDTTYEQYF
.	TRBV5-8	TRBJ1-5	TRBD1	TGTGCCAGCAGCTTCGGCGGGACAGGGGGCTTTTATCAGCCCCAGCATTTT	CASSFGGTGGFYQPQHF
.	TRBV25-1	TRBJ2-5	.	TGTGCCAGCAGTGACCTTACCTCAGGGGGGTGGGAGACCCAGTACTTC	CASSDLTSGGWETQYF
.	TRBV29-1	TRBJ1-2	TRBD1	TGCAGCGTTGAAGCGAACAGGGGTGGCTACACCTTC	CSVEANRGGYTF
few	TRBV29-1	TRBJ2-7	TRBD2	TGCAGCGTTGAAGGACTAGCGGACCACTACGAGCAGTACTTC	CSVEGLADHYEQYF
.	TRBV5-1	TRBJ2-2	.	TGCGCCAGCAGCCCCTCGGACACCGGGGAGCTGTTTTTT	CASSPSDTGELFF
once	TRBV5-5	TRBJ1-2	.	TGTGCCAGCGTCGTTTGGGAGGATGGTGGCTACACCTTC	CASVVWEDGGYTF
few	TRBV15	TRBJ1-1	TRBD1	TGTGCCACCAGCAGAGATCTTGGGACAGGGGGAACTTTCTTT	CATSRDLGTGGTFF
.	TRBV7-2	TRBJ2-2	TRBD2	TGTGCCAGCAGCTTAGGAGCGGGAGTGGGGAACACCGGGGAGCTGTTTTTT	CASSLGAGVGNTGELFF
.	TRBV18	TRBJ2-2	TRBD2	TGTGCCAGCTCACCCAGTAATCGGCTAGCGGGAGCAACCGGGGAGCTGTTTTTT	CASSPSNRLAGATGELFF
few	TRBV6-2/TRBV6-3	TRBJ1-2	TRBD1	TGTGCCAGCAGTTCTCAACTCACACAGGGGGCGCTTGGCTACACCTTC	CASSSQLTQGALGYTF
.	TRBV7-2	TRBJ2-7	TRBD2	TGTGCCAGCAGCCCCAGTTTGCTAGCGGGGTCCTACGAGCAGTACTTC	CASSPSLLAGSYEQYF
.	TRBV15	TRBJ2-1	TRBD2	TGTGCCACCAGCAGAGATCTAGCGGTGATTTACAATGAGCAGTTCTTC	CATSRDLAVIYNEQFF
.	TRBV10-3	TRBJ1-1	.	TGTGCCATCAGTGAAGAGGCGGGCACTGAAGCTTTCTTT	CAISEEAGTEAFF
.	TRBV28	TRBJ1-5	.	TGTGCCAGCAGTTTAATGCAGTTTAGCAATCAGCCCCAGCATTTT	CASSLMQFSNQPQHF
.	TRBV5-4	TRBJ2-5	.	TGTGCCAGCAGCTTGGACAGGGTGTCTGAGACCCAGTACTTC	CASSLDRVSETQYF
.	TRBV10-2	TRBJ1-2	TRBD1	TGCGCCAGCAAGGGGGACAGGGAGCACTATGGCTACACCTTC	CASKGDREHYGYTF
.	TRBV11-3	TRBJ2-2	.	TGTGCCAGCAGCCCTGCGGGAACGAACACCGGGGAGCTGTTTTTT	CASSPAGTNTGELFF
.	TRBV11-2	TRBJ2-1	TRBD1	TGTGCCAGCAGCTACCGACAGGGATCCTACAATGAGCAGTTCTTC	CASSYRQGSYNEQFF
.	TRBV12-3/TRBV12-4	TRBJ1-5	.	TGTGCCAGCAGTTTACAGGGGAATCAGCCCCAGCATTTT	CASSLQGNQPQHF
.	TRBV7-9	TRBJ2-2	.	TGTGCCAGCAGCCCCGACGCCGGCGAGGGCCGAAGTAACACCGGGGAGCTGTTTTTT	CASSPDAGEGRSNTGELFF
.	TRBV4-2	TRBJ2-1	TRBD2	TGTGCCAGCAGCCAAGATCACCTAGCGGGAGTATATGAGCAGTTCTTC	CASSQDHLAGVYEQFF
many	TRBV4-2	TRBJ2-7	TRBD2	TGTGCCAGCAGCCAGGAACCGGGACTAGAGATAAACGAGCAGTACTTC	CASSQEPGLEINEQYF
.	TRBV9	TRBJ2-1	TRBD2	TGTGCCAGCAGCGTAGGTCATATGGCTAGCGGGAGTTTACGTGATGAGCAGTTCTTC	CASSVGHMASGSLRDEQFF
once	TRBV2	TRBJ2-3	.	TGTGCCAGCAGGGCCCCCGAAGCGGGAGATACGCAGTATTTT	CASRAPEAGDTQYF
.	TRBV5-1	TRBJ2-1	.	TGCGCCAGCAGCTCAGAGGGGACACCGTACAATGAGCAGTTCTTC	CASSSEGTPYNEQFF
once	TRBV2	TRBJ2-3	.	TGTGCCAGCAGTGGGACATGGCGAGATACGCAGTATTTT	CASSGTWRDTQYF
.	TRBV27	TRBJ1-5	.	TGTGCCAGCAGTCCAGGTGGGTCAGCCCAGCCCCAGCATTTT	CASSPGGSAQPQHF
.	TRBV7-9	TRBJ2-7	TRBD2	TGTGCCAGCAGCCATACTAGCGGGAGGGCCTCCTACGAGCAGTACTTC	CASSHTSGRASYEQYF
.	TRBV5-1	TRBJ2-1	TRBD2	TGCGCCAGCAGCTTTCTAGCGGGAGGGGACAATGAGCAGTTCTTC	CASSFLAGGDNEQFF
.	TRBV3-1/TRBV3-2	TRBJ2-3	TRBD2	TGTGCCAGCAGCCGCGGGACTAGCGGTATCACAGATACGCAGTATTTT	CASSRGTSGITDTQYF
.	TRBV7-9	TRBJ1-1	.	TGTGCCAGCAGCTTAGGCCCCCAGAAAGCTTTCTTT	CASSLGPQKAFF
.	TRBV9	TRBJ2-3	.	TGTGCCAGCAGCGTAGAAGTAGCGGTACTCTCAGATACGCAGTATTTT	CASSVEVAVLSDTQYF
.	TRBV30	TRBJ1-6	TRBD1	TGTGCCTGGAGCCCTGACAGGGGGATTTATAATTCACCCCTCCACTTT	CAWSPDRGIYNSPLHF
few	TRBV12-3/TRBV12-4	TRBJ1-6	.	TGTGCCAGCAATCAGGGGTATAATTCACCCCTCCACTTT	CASNQGYNSPLHF
few	TRBV19	TRBJ1-6	TRBD1	TGTGCCAGTAGTGCTACGACAGGGTCCTATAATTCACCCCTCCACTTT	CASSATTGSYNSPLHF
.	TRBV28	TRBJ2-7	.	TGTGCCAGCAGATCTCGTTTCGGGAAGACGACGGGTCTAGTGGGTAACGAGCAGTACTTC	CASRSRFGKTTGLVGNEQYF
.	TRBV7-2	TRBJ1-6	.	TGTGCCAGCAGCCAGCCAGGGACAATAAGTTCAACACCCCTCCACTTT	CASSQPGTISSTPLHF
.	TRBV27	TRBJ2-1	.	TGTGCCAGCAGTGAACGGGGGGCGTACAATGAGCAGTTCTTC	CASSERGAYNEQFF
.	TRBV6-7	TRBJ2-5	TRBD1	TGTGCCAGCAGTCTATTGGGGCGGACAGGGAAGGAGACCCAGTACTTC	CASSLLGRTGKETQYF
.	TRBV29-1	TRBJ1-3	.	TGCAGCGCAAGATTGAGAGCTGGAAACACCATATATTTT	CSARLRAGNTIYF
.	TRBV5-1	TRBJ1-2	.	TGCGCCAGCAGCGCGGATGGAGTCGGGGTTGGATATGGCTACACCTTC	CASSADGVGVGYGYTF